The 20 T cell receptor beta chains given below trace back to one sample, sequenced in a study of blood T cells in healthy people across ages. A J-beta primer mix and a sample-barcoded 5' primer were used in a second PCR of roughly 6 to 11 cycles. TCRdb analysed the 5' RACE reads with MiXCR anew, one entry per CDR3 protein. The sample records roughly 700,000 distinct CDR3 sequences, around 45% being singletons. The sample taken for sequencing was blood. These receptors originate from an older woman in good health.

Points on this clonotype: A read error may account for a junction end that differs from germline. The genes are TRBV20-1 and TRBJ2-3, with TRBD1 matching over 10 bases. This CDR3 comprises 15 residues. CDR1 DFQATT and CDR2 SNEGSKA come from the germline V gene (reference sequence). CDR3 residues: CGAEGTGVVADTQYF. In DNA form, the CDR3 reads TGCGGTGCCGAAGGGACAGGGGTAGTTGCAGATACGCAGTATTTT.

J is TRBJ2-7 and V is TRBV4-1; maybe TRBD2 (5 bases). Germline values: CDR1 MGHRA, CDR2 YSYEKL. Trimming cost V 6 bases and J 2 bases, with 17 bases left between them. The CDR3 spans 15 residues. Here the CDR3 reads CASRYRAAGPYEQYF. CDR3 nucleotides: TGCGCCAGCAGGTACCGGGCCGCGGGTCCCTACGAGCAGTACTTC.

This clonotype was observed at least ten times. The rearrangement uses TRBV7-9 and TRBJ2-7; maybe TRBD2 (5 bases). Germline CDR1 reads SEHNR; CDR2 reads FQNEAQ (reference sequence). The germline V and J ends were trimmed by 5 bases and 8 bases, with 13 bases remaining between them. CDR3 length: 12 amino acids. In nucleotides, the CDR3 is TGTGCCAGCAGCACCGAGACTATCAAGCAGTACTTC. It codes for CASSTETIKQYF.

Concerning this clonotype itself: A clone one base away is much larger, so this may be a read error. This chain connects TRBV5-1 to TRBJ2-7; 14 nucleotides line up with TRBD2. The germline gives CDR1 SGHRS, CDR2 YFSETQ. J was trimmed by 7 bases and V by 4 bases; bases with no gene match: 16. The length of the CDR3 is 18 residues. CDR3 coding DNA: TGCGCCAGCAGCCCTGGGACTAGCGGGAGTTTATCCTACAATGAGCAGTACTTC. Translated, it gives CASSPGTSGSLSYNEQYF. Combining the CDR3 with reference TRBV5-1 and TRBJ2-7 gives the whole variable domain KAGVTQTPRYLIKTRGQQVTLSCSPISGHRSVSWYQQTPGQGLQFLFEYFSETQRNKGNFPGRFSGRQFSNSRSEMNVSTLELGDSALYLCASSPGTSGSLSYNEQYFGPGTRLTVT.

This clonotype was seen just once. CDR3 sequence reads: CASAPRLVTDTQYF. DNA of the CDR3: TGTGCCAGCGCCCCAAGACTAGTTACAGATACGCAGTATTTT. The rearrangement uses TRBV28 and TRBJ2-3, with a possible D match to TRBD2 (6 bases). CDR1 is MDHEN and CDR2 is SYDVKM in the germline V gene. V was trimmed by 8 bases and J by 3 bases, leaving 15 bases between them. This CDR3 contains 14 residues.

V and J are TRBV28 and TRBJ2-5; 10 bases fit TRBD2. The J call may be wrong; the DNA end is better matched by TRBJ2-7. The CDR3 consists of 13 residues. Germline assignment: CDR1 MDHEN and CDR2 SYDVKM. The CDR3 nucleotides are TGTGCCAGCTTCCCTAGCGGGAGTTACGAGCAGTACTTC. This codes for CASFPSGSYEQYF.

This clonotype has at least ten counts. The chain recombines TRBV13 with TRBJ2-7; 8 bases are shared with TRBD2. V lost 7 bases to trimming and J lost 0 bases; unmatched junction nucleotides: 5. Germline CDR1 and CDR2: PRHDT and FYEKMQ (reference sequence). This CDR3 has 14 amino acids. The CDR3 nucleotides are TGTGCCAGCACCATCGGGAGGGGCTCCTACGAGCAGTACTTC. Its protein is CASTIGRGSYEQYF.

V gene TRBV7-2 combines with J gene TRBJ2-1; TRBD1 matches 8 bases. Germline loops: CDR1 SGHTA, CDR2 FQGNSA. V lost 5 bases to trimming and J lost 5 bases; unmatched junction nucleotides: 8. CDR3 length: 15 amino acids. The CDR3 DNA follows: TGTGCCAGCAGCCCCCGACAGGGGCGAGACAATGAGCAGTTCTTC. Its protein product is CASSPRQGRDNEQFF.

This clonotype was picked up one time. This rearrangement joins TRBV27 to TRBJ2-2; tentatively, D is TRBD1 or TRBD2 (5 bases each). In germline, CDR1 is MNHEY, CDR2 SMNVEV (reference sequence). Trimming cost V 3 bases and J 0 bases, with 8 bases left between them. The CDR3 runs 15 residues. CDR3 in DNA: TGTGCCAGCAGTTTGAGGGGCCCGAACACCGGGGAGCTGTTTTTT. Its protein product is CASSLRGPNTGELFF.

The gene calls are TRBV6-5 and TRBJ2-7, with D tentatively TRBD2 (6 bases). The CDR3 runs 17 residues. In germline, CDR1 is MNHEY, CDR2 SVGAGI. The ends were cut back, 0 bases at V and 2 bases at J, with 17 bases in the middle. CDR3 DNA: TGTGCCAGCAGTTACTCAAGGCGGCGGGGAATCACCTACGAGCAGTACTTC. Amino acids: CASSYSRRRGITYEQYF.

The gene calls are TRBV20-1 and TRBJ1-1, with 7 nucleotides matching TRBD1. V shed 0 bases and J 2 bases; nucleotides not matched to a gene: 6. The germline CDR1 and CDR2 sequences are DFQATT and SNEGSKA (reference sequence). The CDR3 has 15 residues. CDR3 in amino acids: CSARDAGQINTEAFF. The CDR3 bases are TGCAGTGCTAGAGACGCGGGACAGATAAACACTGAAGCTTTCTTT.

This chain connects TRBV20-1 to TRBJ2-7, with 10 bases fitting TRBD1. This CDR3 contains 18 residues. The junction had 16 bases not matched to a gene; V was cut back by 3 bases and J by 2 bases. Germline CDR1 DFQATT, CDR2 SNEGSKA (reference sequence). The CDR3, as DNA: TGCAGTGCTAGGCTAGGGAGGGACAGGGGATTTGTCCCCTACGAGCAGTACTTC. Its translation is CSARLGRDRGFVPYEQYF.

This clonotype was detected a few times. The genes are TRBV24-1 and TRBJ2-1, with 12 bases aligning to TRBD2. CDR1 and CDR2 (germline): KGHDR, SFDVKD. V lost 4 bases to trimming and J lost 0 bases; unmatched junction nucleotides: 9. The CDR3 is 19 residues long. CDR3 sequence (DNA): TGTGCCACCAGTGACCCCACTAGCGGGAGGACCAGCTCCTACAATGAGCAGTTCTTC. It is translated as CATSDPTSGRTSSYNEQFF.

This clonotype was observed a handful of times. The rearrangement uses TRBV24-1 and TRBJ2-7, with TRBD2 as a possible D gene (6 bases). From germline, CDR1 is KGHDR and CDR2 SFDVKD. The CDR3 consists of 15 residues. V dropped 7 bases and J dropped 0 bases, with 15 bases sitting between them. The CDR3 coding sequence is TGTGCCACCAGCCAGGGAGGTGAAAGCTCCTACGAGCAGTACTTC. Amino acids: CATSQGGESSYEQYF.

The J gene is TRBJ2-3, the V gene TRBV6-6; possibly TRBD1 or TRBD2 for D (5 bases each). This CDR3 spans 17 amino acids. V lost 5 bases to trimming and J lost 0 bases, with 18 bases between them. CDR1 is MNHNY and CDR2 is SVGAGI in the germline V gene (reference sequence). The chain's CDR3 is CASSQTPGTYSTDTQYF. CDR3 nucleotides: TGTGCCAGCAGTCAAACCCCAGGGACCTATAGCACAGATACGCAGTATTTT.

Only a few counts were recorded for this clonotype. This sequence joins TRBV2 and TRBJ1-2; no reliable D call. This CDR3 contains 12 residues. Trimming took 3 bases from V and 8 from J, leaving 10 bases between them. The germline CDR1 and CDR2 sequences are SNHLY and FYNNEI. The CDR3 bases are TGTGCCAGCAGTGACTGGAGAGACGGCTACACCTTC. Protein product: CASSDWRDGYTF. Using reference TRBV2 and TRBJ1-2 for the parts outside the CDR3, the full variable domain is EPEVTQTPSHQVTQMGQEVILRCVPISNHLYFYWYRQILGQKVEFLVSFYNNEISEKSEIFDDQFSVERPDGSNFTLKIRSTKLEDSAMYFCASSDWRDGYTFGSGTRLTVV.

The J gene is TRBJ2-1, the V gene TRBV5-6; 9 bases are a match to TRBD2. Germline V lookup: CDR1 SGHDT, CDR2 YYEEEE. The CDR3 is 13 amino acids. J lost 12 bases, V lost 4 bases, and 8 bases had no gene match. The CDR3 here is CASSTGLARGQFF. DNA for the CDR3: TGTGCCAGCAGCACGGGACTAGCCAGGGGGCAGTTCTTC.

In the case of this clonotype: A single base separates this from a much larger clone, so it may be a read error. The chain has TRBV12-3 or TRBV12-4 and TRBJ2-7; no definite D call. The end of the DNA fits TRBJ2-5 better, so the J call may be wrong. CDR3 length: 11 amino acids. The CDR3 DNA follows: TGTGCCAGCAGTTCCGCCCAGACCCAGTACTTC. Translating it yields CASSSAQTQYF.

The chain has TRBV5-1 and TRBJ2-5; 10 bases align to TRBD2. This CDR3 is built from 20 residues. The V and J ends lost 1 base and 3 bases, in that order; junction bases with no gene match: 18. Germline-derived CDR1 and CDR2 are SGHRS and YFSETQ. This CDR3 reads CASSLYGEGASGRREETQYF. For the CDR3, the DNA is TGCGCCAGCAGCTTGTACGGGGAAGGGGCTAGCGGGAGACGGGAAGAGACCCAGTACTTC. The full variable domain, with the rest looked up from reference TRBV5-1 and TRBJ2-5, is KAGVTQTPRYLIKTRGQQVTLSCSPISGHRSVSWYQQTPGQGLQFLFEYFSETQRNKGNFPGRFSGRQFSNSRSEMNVSTLELGDSALYLCASSLYGEGASGRREETQYFGPGTRLLVL.

At least ten counts were recorded for this clonotype. CDR3 bases: TGTGCCAGCAGCTCCGACTCGAGGGGTTTGTACTTC. Translating it yields CASSSDSRGLYF. The chain is built from TRBV7-2 and TRBJ2-7; D might be TRBD1 or TRBD2, each matching 5 bases. Germline assignment: CDR1 SGHTA and CDR2 FQGNSA. The CDR3 totals 12 residues. V was clipped by 4 bases and J by 12 bases, with 16 bases between them. The full variable domain, completed using reference TRBV7-2 and TRBJ2-7, is GAGVSQSPSNKVTEKGKDVELRCDPISGHTALYWYRQSLGQGLEFLIYFQGNSAPDKSGLPSDRFSAERTGGSVSTLTIQRTQQEDSAVYLCASSSDSRGLYFGPGTRLTVT.